This T cell receptor beta chain was observed in a study of PD-L1 blockade in urothelial cancer. About the research overall: Blood analyses occurred 3 weeks (second dose) and 6 weeks post treatment start.

Study-wide results and limits: At 3 weeks on treatment, tumor-associated clones expanded more with durable benefit.

Patients yielded 1 to 8 samples each, pretreatment and on-treatment. Looked up from germline, CDR1 is MDHEN and CDR2 is SYDVKM. The CDR3 has 15 amino acids. J was trimmed by 0 bases and V by 6 bases; bases with no gene match: 7. A remark on this clone: Its antigen remains unidentified.

Only in-frame clones appear in the TCRdb table, and some are missing; sequencing was by immunoSEQ multiplex PCR. The sample carries about 110,000 clones, around 85% recorded once. The J gene is TRBJ2-7, the V gene TRBV28; 8 nucleotides agree with TRBD1. The source was PBMCs, collected around atezolizumab (anti-PD-L1) treatment. The source of this sequence is a man aged 50 or older with urothelial cancer. CDR3 residues: CASSEWTGSSYEQYF. The CDR3 DNA is TGTGCCAGCAGCGAATGGACAGGGAGCTCCTACGAGCAGTACTTC. Filled out from reference TRBV28 and TRBJ2-7, the complete variable domain reads DVKVTQSSRYLVKRTGEKVFLECVQDMDHENMFWYRQDPGLGLRLIYFSYDVKMKEKGDIPEGYSVSREKKERFSLILESASTNQTSMYLCASSEWTGSSYEQYFGPGTRLTVT.